These 2 T cell receptor beta chains share one sample of origin, sequenced in a study of blood T cell repertoires in COVID-19. Sequencing was performed with immunoSEQ multiplex PCR; in TCRdb, only in-frame clones are kept and a portion is missing. The profile shows some 48,000 clones, 70% to 90% of them singletons. Sequences were obtained from peripheral blood. These receptors came from a man aged 50-60 years with active COVID-19.

The chain joins TRBV25-1 to TRBJ2-1, with D possibly matching TRBD1 (6 bases). CDR3 length: 15 residues. The germline gives CDR1 MGHDK, CDR2 SYGVNS. Trimming took off 2 bases at V and 8 bases at J, with 16 bases between the two ends. CDR3 nucleotides: TGTGCCAGCAGTGAAAGGGATGGGGGCGCGGATGAGCAGTTCTTC. Its translation is CASSERDGGADEQFF.

The chain employs TRBV7-9 and TRBJ1-3, with D unresolved. Deletions cut 3 bases from V and 0 bases from J, with 9 bases between. CDR1 is SEHNR, CDR2 FQNEAQ, per germline (reference sequence). This CDR3 spans 15 amino acids. The CDR3 coding sequence is TGTGCCAGCAGCTTTCCGGTTAGCTCTGGAAACACCATATATTTT. This codes for CASSFPVSSGNTIYF.